This T cell receptor beta chain is drawn from a study of Ad26.COV2.S vaccination and SARS-CoV-2 variants. At the level of the study: Intramuscularly, Ad26.COV2.S was given either once or twice, 56 days apart. General study points: Reported findings describe substantial breadth in spike-specific CD8+ and CD4+ T cell responses following vaccination.

Treatment specified: around 19 received Ad26.COV2.S at low or high dose, single or two shots; roughly 5 received placebo; per-sample allocation not given. Day 63 following the first vaccine or placebo injection was when the samples were taken. This Boston cohort included adults aged 18-55 years. An Ad26 vector expressing Wuhan-strain SARS-CoV-2 spike served as the vaccine. The table came from immunoSEQ multiplex PCR; TCRdb's copy has only in-frame clones and leaves some out. This sample carries about 350,000 clones, 75% to 90% of them seen once, and the ten largest clones take around 10%. The CDR3 length is 13 residues. Germline V gene sequence: CDR1 MNHEY, CDR2 SVGAGI. V lost 5 bases to trimming and J lost 1 base, with 9 bases between them. This clone was seen a single time. What it recognizes is unknown.

The chain recombines TRBV6-5 with TRBJ2-7; D is ambiguous. The TCR originated in a person between 18 and 65 years old who received the Ad26.COV2.S COVID-19 vaccine or a placebo. Specimen: peripheral blood, collected in a trial of Ad26.COV2.S vaccine versus placebo. As DNA, the CDR3 is TGTGCCAGCAGTATCAGTGAGTCCTACGAGCAGTACTTC. Its protein is CASSISESYEQYF.